Detailed here is one T cell receptor beta chain. Antigen unknown. This entry is derived from a study of cytomegalovirus exposure and HLA in healthy donors. The study's findings and limits: A missense DCLRE1C variant was associated with V- and J-gene trimming of TCR beta chains in a later analysis, and an independent cohort replicated the association.

The CDR3 has 12 residues. The V end was cut by 0 bases, the J end by 10 bases, with 8 bases between. The germline V gene encodes CDR1 SGDLS and CDR2 YYNGEE. PCR employed 60 Vbeta and 13 Jbeta primers. The data were produced by immunoSEQ multiplex PCR, yet TCRdb's version contains in-frame clones alone and is incomplete. The top ten hold roughly 14% of the sample, which has approximately 150,000 clones, roughly 80% seen once. V and J are TRBV9 and TRBJ2-1; D gene unclear. The sequence was obtained from a woman in her thirties or forties in good health and CMV-seronegative. Sequencing was done on a sample of PBMCs. The DNA of the CDR3 is TGTGCCAGCAGCGTAGGCCTCAGGGAGCAGTTCTTC. It encodes CASSVGLREQFF.